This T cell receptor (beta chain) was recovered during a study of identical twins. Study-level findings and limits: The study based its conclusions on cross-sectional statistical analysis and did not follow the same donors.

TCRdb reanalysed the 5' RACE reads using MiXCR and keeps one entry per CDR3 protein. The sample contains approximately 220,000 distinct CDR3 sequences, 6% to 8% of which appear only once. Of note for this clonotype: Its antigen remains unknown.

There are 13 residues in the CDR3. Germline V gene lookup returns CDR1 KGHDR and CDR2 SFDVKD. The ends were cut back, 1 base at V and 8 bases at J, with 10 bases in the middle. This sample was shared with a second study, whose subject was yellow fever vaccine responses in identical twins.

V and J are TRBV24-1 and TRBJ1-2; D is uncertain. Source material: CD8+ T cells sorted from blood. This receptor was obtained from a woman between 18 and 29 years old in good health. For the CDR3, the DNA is TGTGCCACCAGTGATTTTGGAGGAAGCGGCTACACCTTC. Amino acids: CATSDFGGSGYTF.